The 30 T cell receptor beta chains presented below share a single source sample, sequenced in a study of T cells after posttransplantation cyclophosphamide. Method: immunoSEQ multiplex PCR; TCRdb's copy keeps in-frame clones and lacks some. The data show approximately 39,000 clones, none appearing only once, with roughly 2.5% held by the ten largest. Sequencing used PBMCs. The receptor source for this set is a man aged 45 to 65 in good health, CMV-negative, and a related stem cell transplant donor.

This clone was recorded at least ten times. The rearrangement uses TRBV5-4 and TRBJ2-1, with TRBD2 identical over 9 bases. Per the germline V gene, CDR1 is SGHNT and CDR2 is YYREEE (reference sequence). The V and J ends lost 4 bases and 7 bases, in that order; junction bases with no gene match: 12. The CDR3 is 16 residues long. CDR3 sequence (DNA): TGTGCCAGCAGCCCCCATGGCGGGGGGGCTTTGAATGAGCAGTTCTTC. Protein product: CASSPHGGGALNEQFF.

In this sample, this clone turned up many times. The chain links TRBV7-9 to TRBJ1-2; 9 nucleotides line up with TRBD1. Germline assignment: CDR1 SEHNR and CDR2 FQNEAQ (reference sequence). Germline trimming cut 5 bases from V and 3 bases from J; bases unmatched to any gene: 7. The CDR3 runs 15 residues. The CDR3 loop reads CASSVGTGRYYGYTF. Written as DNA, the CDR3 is TGTGCCAGCAGCGTAGGGACAGGGCGGTACTATGGCTACACCTTC.

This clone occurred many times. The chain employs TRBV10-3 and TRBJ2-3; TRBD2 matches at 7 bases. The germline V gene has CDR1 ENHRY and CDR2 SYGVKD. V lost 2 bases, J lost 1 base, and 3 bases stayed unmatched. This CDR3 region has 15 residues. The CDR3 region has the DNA TGTGCCATCAGTGAGCCGACTAGCCGCACAGATACGCAGTATTTT. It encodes CAISEPTSRTDTQYF.

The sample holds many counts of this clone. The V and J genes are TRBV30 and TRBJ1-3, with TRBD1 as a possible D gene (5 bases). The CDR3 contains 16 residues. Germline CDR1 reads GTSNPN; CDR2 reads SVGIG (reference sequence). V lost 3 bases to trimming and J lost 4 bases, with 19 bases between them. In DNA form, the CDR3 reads TGTGCCTGGAGGCAACCGGGACTCCAAAGGGGAAACACCATATATTTT. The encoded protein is CAWRQPGLQRGNTIYF.

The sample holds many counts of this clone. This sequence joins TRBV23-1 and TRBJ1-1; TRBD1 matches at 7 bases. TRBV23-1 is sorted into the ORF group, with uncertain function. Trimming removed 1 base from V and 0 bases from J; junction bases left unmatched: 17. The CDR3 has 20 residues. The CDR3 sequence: CASSQWGEGSGGGMNTEAFF. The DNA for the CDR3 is TGCGCCAGCAGTCAATGGGGAGAAGGGTCAGGGGGAGGCATGAACACTGAAGCTTTCTTT.

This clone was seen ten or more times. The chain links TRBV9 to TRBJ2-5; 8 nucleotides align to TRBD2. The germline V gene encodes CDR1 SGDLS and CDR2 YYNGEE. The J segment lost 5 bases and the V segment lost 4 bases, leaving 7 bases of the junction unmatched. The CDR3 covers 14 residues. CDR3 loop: CASSPGGFRETQYF. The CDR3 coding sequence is TGTGCCAGCAGCCCGGGGGGGTTTCGGGAGACCCAGTACTTC.

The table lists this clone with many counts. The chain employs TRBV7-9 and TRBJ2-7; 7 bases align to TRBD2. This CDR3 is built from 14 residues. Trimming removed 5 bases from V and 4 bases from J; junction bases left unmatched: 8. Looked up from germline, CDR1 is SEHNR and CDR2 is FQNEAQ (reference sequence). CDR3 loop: CASSRSGTKYEQYF. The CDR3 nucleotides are TGTGCCAGCAGCAGATCCGGGACTAAATACGAGCAGTACTTC.

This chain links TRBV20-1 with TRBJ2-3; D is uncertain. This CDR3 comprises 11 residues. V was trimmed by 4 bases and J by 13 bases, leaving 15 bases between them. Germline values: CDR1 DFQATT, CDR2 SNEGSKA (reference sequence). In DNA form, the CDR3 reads TGCAGTGCTAAAAAGACTCCCGCGGAGTATTTT. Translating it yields CSAKKTPAEYF.

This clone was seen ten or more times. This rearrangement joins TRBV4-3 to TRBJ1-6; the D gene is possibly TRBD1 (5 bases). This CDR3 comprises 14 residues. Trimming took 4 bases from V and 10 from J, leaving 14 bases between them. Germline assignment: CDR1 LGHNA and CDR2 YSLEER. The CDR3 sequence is CASSRTGGRSPLHF. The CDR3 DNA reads TGCGCCAGCAGCCGGACCGGGGGTAGGTCACCCCTCCACTTT.

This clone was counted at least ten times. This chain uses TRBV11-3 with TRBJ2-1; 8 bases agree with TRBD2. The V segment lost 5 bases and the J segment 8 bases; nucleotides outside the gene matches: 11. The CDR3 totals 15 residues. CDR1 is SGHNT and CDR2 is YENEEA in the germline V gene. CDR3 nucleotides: TGTGCCAGCAGCGAGCGGGAGCCGGACCGCGATGAGCAGTTCTTC. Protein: CASSEREPDRDEQFF. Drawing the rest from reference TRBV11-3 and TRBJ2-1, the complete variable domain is EAGVVQSPRYKIIEKKQPVAFWCNPISGHNTLYWYLQNLGQGPELLIRYENEEAVDDSQLPKDRFSAERLKGVDSTLKIQPAELGDSAVYLCASSEREPDRDEQFFGPGTRLTVL.

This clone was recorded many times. CDR3 amino acids: CAWSRRTSGRGRYNEQFF. The CDR3 bases are TGTGCCTGGAGCCGAAGGACTAGCGGGAGAGGCCGTTACAATGAGCAGTTCTTC. The chain carries TRBV30 and TRBJ2-1; 13 bases align to TRBD2. V trimming: 3 bases; J trimming: 4 bases; junction bases outside the gene matches: 12. The CDR3 runs to 18 residues. Germline lookup yields CDR1 GTSNPN and CDR2 SVGIG (reference sequence).

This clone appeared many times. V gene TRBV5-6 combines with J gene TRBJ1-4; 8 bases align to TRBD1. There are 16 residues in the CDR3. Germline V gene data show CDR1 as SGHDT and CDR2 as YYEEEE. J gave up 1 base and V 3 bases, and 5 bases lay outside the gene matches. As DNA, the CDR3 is TGTGCCAGCAGCTCGGACAGGGACGGAACTAATGAAAAACTGTTTTTT. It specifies CASSSDRDGTNEKLFF.

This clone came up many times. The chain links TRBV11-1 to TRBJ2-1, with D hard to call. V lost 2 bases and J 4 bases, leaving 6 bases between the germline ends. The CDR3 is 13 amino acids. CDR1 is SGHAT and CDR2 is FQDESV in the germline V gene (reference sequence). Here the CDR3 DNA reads TGTGCCAGCAGCTTACCACAGTACAATGAGCAGTTCTTC. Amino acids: CASSLPQYNEQFF. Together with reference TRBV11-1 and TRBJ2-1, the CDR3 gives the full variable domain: EAEVAQSPRYKITEKSQAVAFWCDPISGHATLYWYRQILGQGPELLVQFQDESVVDDSQLPKDRFSAERLKGVDSTLKIQPAELGDSAMYLCASSLPQYNEQFFGPGTRLTVL.

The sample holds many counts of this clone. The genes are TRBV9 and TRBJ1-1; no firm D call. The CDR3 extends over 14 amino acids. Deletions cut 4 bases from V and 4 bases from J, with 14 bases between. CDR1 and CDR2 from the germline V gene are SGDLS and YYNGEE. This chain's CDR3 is CASSFMARSTEAFF. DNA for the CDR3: TGTGCCAGCAGCTTCATGGCCCGGAGCACTGAAGCTTTCTTT. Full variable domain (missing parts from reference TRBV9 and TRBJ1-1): DSGVTQTPKHLITATGQRVTLRCSPRSGDLSVYWYQQSLDQGLQFLIQYYNGEERAKGNILERFSAQQFPDLHSELNLSSLELGDSALYFCASSFMARSTEAFFGQGTRLTVV.

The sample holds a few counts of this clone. The CDR3 sequence is CASSLGAWYEQYF. The CDR3 nucleotides read TGTGCCAGCAGCTTAGGAGCGTGGTACGAGCAGTACTTC. The chain uses TRBV5-4 and TRBJ2-5; D is unresolved. The J call may be mistaken, given a closer DNA end match to TRBJ2-7. The CDR3 totals 13 residues. Per germline, CDR1 SGHNT and CDR2 YYREEE (reference sequence).

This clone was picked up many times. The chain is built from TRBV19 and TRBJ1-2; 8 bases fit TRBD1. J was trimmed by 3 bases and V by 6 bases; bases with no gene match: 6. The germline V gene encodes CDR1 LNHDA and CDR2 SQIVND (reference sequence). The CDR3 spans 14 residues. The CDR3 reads CASSYRGFDYGYTF. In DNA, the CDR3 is TGTGCCAGTAGCTACAGGGGGTTCGACTATGGCTACACCTTC.

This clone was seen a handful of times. CDR3 sequence: CASSQEGWGEGVQETQYF. As DNA, the CDR3 is TGCGCCAGCAGCCAAGAGGGTTGGGGAGAGGGGGTCCAAGAGACCCAGTACTTC. The chain recombines TRBV4-3 with TRBJ2-5, with D maybe TRBD1 (6 bases). From germline, CDR1 is LGHNA and CDR2 YSLEER. This CDR3 has 18 amino acids. V dropped 0 bases and J dropped 1 base, with 18 bases sitting between them.

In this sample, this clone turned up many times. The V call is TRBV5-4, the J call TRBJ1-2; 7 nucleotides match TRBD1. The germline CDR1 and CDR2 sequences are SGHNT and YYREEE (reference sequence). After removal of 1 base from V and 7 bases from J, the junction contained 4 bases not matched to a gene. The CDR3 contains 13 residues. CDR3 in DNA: TGTGCCAGCAGCTTGATGACAGGGTCTGGCTACACCTTC. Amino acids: CASSLMTGSGYTF.

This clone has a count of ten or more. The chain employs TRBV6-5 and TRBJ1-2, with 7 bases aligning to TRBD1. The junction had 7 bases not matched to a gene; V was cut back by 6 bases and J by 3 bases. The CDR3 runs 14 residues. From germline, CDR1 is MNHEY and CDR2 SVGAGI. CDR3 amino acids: CASSRDRVYYGYTF. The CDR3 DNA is TGTGCCAGCAGCCGGGACAGAGTTTACTATGGCTACACCTTC.

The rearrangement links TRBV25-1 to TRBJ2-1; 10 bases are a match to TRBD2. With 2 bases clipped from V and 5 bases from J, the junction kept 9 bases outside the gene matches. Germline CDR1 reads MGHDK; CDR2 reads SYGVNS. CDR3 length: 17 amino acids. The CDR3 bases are TGTGCCAGCAGTGAAGAGGGGCTAGCGGGAGAGCACAATGAGCAGTTCTTC. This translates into CASSEEGLAGEHNEQFF.

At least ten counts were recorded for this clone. The CDR3 here is CASSQDRAKTQYF. The CDR3 DNA reads TGTGCCAGCAGCCAGGACAGGGCTAAGACCCAGTACTTC. The rearrangement uses TRBV7-7 and TRBJ2-5; 8 bases are a match to TRBD1. V shed 5 bases and J 6 bases; nucleotides not matched to a gene: 5. Germline V lookup: CDR1 SSHAT, CDR2 FNYEAQ (reference sequence). The length of the CDR3 is 13 residues.

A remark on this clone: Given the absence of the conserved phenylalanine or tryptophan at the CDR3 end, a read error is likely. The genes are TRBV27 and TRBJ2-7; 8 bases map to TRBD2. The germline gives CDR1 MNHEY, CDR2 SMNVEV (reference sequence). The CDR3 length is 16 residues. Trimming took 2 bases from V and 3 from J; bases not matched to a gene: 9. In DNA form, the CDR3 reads TGTGCCAGCAGTTTAGCTAGCGGGTTTCGATTCTACGAGCAGTACCTC. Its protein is CASSLASGFRFYEQYL.

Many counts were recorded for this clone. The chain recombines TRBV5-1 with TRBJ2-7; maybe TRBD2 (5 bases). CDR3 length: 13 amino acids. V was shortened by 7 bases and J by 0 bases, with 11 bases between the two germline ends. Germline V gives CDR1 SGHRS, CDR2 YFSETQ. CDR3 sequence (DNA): TGCGCCAGCCAGACTGGGAGCTCCTACGAGCAGTACTTC. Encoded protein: CASQTGSSYEQYF.

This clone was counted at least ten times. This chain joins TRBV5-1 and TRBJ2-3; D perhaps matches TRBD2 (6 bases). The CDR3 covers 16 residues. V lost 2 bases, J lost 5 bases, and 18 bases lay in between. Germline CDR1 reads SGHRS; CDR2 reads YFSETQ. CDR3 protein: CASSFGTPSFEDTQYF. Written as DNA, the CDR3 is TGCGCCAGCAGCTTTGGGACTCCTAGTTTTGAAGATACGCAGTATTTT. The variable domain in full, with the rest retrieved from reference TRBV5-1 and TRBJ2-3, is KAGVTQTPRYLIKTRGQQVTLSCSPISGHRSVSWYQQTPGQGLQFLFEYFSETQRNKGNFPGRFSGRQFSNSRSEMNVSTLELGDSALYLCASSFGTPSFEDTQYFGPGTRLTVL.

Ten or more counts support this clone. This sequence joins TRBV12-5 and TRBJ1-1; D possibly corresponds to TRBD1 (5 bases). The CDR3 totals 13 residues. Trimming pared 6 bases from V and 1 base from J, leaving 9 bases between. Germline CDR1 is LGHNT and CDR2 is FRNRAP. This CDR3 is CASGSTGNTEAFF. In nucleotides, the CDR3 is TGTGCTAGTGGCTCAACAGGGAACACTGAAGCTTTCTTT.

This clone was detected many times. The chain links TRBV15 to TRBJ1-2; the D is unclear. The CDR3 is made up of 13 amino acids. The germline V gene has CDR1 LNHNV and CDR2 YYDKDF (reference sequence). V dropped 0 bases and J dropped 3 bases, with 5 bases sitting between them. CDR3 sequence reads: CATSRDTDYGYTF. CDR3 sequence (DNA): TGTGCCACCAGCAGAGACACGGACTATGGCTACACCTTC.

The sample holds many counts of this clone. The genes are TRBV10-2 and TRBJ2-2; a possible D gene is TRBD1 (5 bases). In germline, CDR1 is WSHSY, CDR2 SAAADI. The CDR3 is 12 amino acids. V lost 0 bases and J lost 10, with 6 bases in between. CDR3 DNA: TGCGCCAGCAGTGAGTCAGGGGAGGAGCTGTTTTTT. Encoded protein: CASSESGEELFF.

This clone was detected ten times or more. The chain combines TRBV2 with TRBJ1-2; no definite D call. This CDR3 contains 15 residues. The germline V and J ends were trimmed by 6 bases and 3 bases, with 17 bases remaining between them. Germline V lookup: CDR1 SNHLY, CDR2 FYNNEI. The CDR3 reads CASSPPRVADYGYTF. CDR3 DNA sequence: TGTGCCAGCAGCCCTCCCCGGGTGGCGGACTATGGCTACACCTTC. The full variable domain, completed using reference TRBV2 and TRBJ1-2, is EPEVTQTPSHQVTQMGQEVILRCVPISNHLYFYWYRQILGQKVEFLVSFYNNEISEKSEIFDDQFSVERPDGSNFTLKIRSTKLEDSAMYFCASSPPRVADYGYTFGSGTRLTVV.

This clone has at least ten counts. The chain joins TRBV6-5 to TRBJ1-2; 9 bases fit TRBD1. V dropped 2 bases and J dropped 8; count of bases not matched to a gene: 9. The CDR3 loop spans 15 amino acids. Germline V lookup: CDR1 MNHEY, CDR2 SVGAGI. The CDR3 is CASSYVHRGQGGYTF. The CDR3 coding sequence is TGTGCCAGCAGTTACGTTCACAGGGGGCAGGGAGGCTACACCTTC.

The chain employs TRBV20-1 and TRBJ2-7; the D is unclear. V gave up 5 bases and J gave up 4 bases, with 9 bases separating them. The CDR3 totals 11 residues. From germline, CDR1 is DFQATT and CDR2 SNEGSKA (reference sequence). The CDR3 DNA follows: TGCAGTGCTCAGCCAGGATACGAGCAGTACTTC. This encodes CSAQPGYEQYF.